This T cell receptor (beta chain) was recorded in a study of shared clonotypes between healthy human individuals (dated by TCRdb to about 2020). Context from the whole study: The cohort comprised two women and a few men aged 18 to 49 years. To estimate repertoire size and how much clonotype sharing occurs between individuals, the study deeply sequenced the blood TCR repertoires of five healthy adults. Different laboratories and diverse techniques were used to prepare libraries and sequence TCR repertoires, to increase sequencing depth and limit assay-specific biases. Each donor's leukapheresis produced roughly between about 0.8 and 10 billion PBMCs.

Comment on this clone: What this receptor recognizes is not known. No clone much larger than this one lies a single base away; base qualities are absent.

TCR CDR3 regions were amplified from genomic DNA by multiplex PCR using the deep immunoSEQ assay. For each cell subset, the extracted genomic DNA was distributed evenly across all wells of several immunoSEQ 96-well plates, and each plate served as one replicate. For unsorted PBMC, each replicate PCR was loaded with about 270 ng genomic DNA, equivalent to 30,000 or so T cell genomes. Unsorted PBMC genomic DNA was sequenced across ten immunoSEQ deep assay plates. Purified libraries were measured with a Qubit 3.0 fluorometer, size-checked on a Bioanalyzer 2100, and measured again with the KAPA Library Quantification kit. Every immunoSEQ 96-well plate was sequenced on a dedicated single-read 150-cycle Illumina NextSeq 550 flow cell. As for how the authors treated the data: Because the immunoSEQ output included only junctional sequences and no quality scores, the filtering could not be the same as the filtering used for full-length reads. To assign V/J genes and CDR3, sequences were annotated against IMGT germline references using PyIR, a Python wrapper for IgBLAST v1.9. Any read was removed if the V/J assignment was weak (E-value above 1e-6), the CDR3 was missing, or the read contained stop codons, out-of-frame junctions, or ambiguous translated residues. V3J clonotypes were defined by identical inferred V gene, J gene, and CDR3 amino acid sequence. The percentage overlap between two repertoires was calculated by dividing the number of shared unique clonotypes by the size of the smaller repertoire. RTK rarefaction, the Chao1 estimator, and Recon v2.1 estimates of unobserved clonotypes were used to assess repertoire richness. Sourced from immuneACCESS, this table was stored by TCRdb with only in-frame sequences that have V and J called. A share of the clones is absent; for the studies checked, an unresolved V gene accounts for under half, and the remainder has no known explanation. The D gene and trimming were derived from the DNA, and the V and J assignments and clone size from that table. This sample lists under 600,000 clones; around 78% were detected once. The ten largest make up about 11% of the sample.

The study at large found these results: Sampling was limited to blood, and TCR repertoires in tissue likely differ from TCR repertoires in blood. Based on pairwise subsampling, the degree of clonotype sharing among donors was expected to be affected by sequencing depth. The genetic and exposure-history diversity represented was limited by the small number of donors.

The donors were healthy, HIV-negative adults with no recently reported acute infections or vaccinations. Every donor was a Caucasian adult living in Nashville, Tennessee, USA. For unsorted samples, approximately 84 million PBMCs were counted, and genomic DNA was extracted using the QIAamp DNA Blood Mini kit. After blood collection by leukapheresis, PBMCs were isolated using Ficoll-Histopaque density gradient centrifugation and then cryopreserved in the vapor phase of liquid nitrogen. The sequenced sample was PBMCs. This TCR came from a woman in her 40s in good health. Some clones in this sample may be carry-over from other donors' samples.

At the DNA level, the sequence is TGTGCCAGCAGCGTAGATAGAGCCACCTACGAGCAGTACTTC. This yields the protein CASSVDRATYEQYF. In this chain, TRBV9 is recombined with TRBJ2-7; the D gene identity is not certain. The CDR3, from cysteine to phenylalanine, totals 14 residues. Of all the DNA, just the CDR3 is kept, 42 bases in frame from base 1. V was cut back by 0 bases and J by 2 bases, leaving a gap of 9 bases between them. The germline V gene sets CDR1 to SGDLS and CDR2 to YYNGEE.